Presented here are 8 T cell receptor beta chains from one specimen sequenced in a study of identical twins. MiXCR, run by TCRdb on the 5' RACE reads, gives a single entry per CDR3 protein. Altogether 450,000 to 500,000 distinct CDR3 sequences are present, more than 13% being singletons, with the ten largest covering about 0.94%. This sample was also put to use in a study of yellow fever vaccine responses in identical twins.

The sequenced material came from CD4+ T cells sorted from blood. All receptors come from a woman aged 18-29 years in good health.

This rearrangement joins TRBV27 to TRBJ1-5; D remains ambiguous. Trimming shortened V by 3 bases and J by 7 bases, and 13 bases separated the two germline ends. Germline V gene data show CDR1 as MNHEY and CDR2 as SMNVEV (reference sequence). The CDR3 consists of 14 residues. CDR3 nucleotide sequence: TGTGCCAGCAGTTTCCGGGGAAGAGGGCAGCCCCAGCATTTT. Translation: CASSFRGRGQPQHF.

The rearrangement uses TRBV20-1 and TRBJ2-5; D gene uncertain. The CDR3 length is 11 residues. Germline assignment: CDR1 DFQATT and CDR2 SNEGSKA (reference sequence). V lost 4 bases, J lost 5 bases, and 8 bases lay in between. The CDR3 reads CSAKHTETQYF. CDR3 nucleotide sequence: TGCAGTGCTAAACATACCGAGACCCAGTACTTC.

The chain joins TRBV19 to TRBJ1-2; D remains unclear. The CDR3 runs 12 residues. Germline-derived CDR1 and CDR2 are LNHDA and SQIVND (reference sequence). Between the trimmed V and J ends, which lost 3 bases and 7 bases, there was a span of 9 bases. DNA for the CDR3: TGTGCCAGTAGTATGTTGGGAGGTGGCTACACCTTC. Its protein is CASSMLGGGYTF.

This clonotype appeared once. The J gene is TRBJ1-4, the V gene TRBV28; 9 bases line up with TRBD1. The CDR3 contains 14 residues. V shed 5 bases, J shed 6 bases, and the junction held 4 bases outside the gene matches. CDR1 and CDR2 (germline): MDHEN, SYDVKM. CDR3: CASSMTGGHEKLFF. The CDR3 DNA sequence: TGTGCCAGCAGTATGACAGGGGGGCATGAAAAACTGTTTTTT.

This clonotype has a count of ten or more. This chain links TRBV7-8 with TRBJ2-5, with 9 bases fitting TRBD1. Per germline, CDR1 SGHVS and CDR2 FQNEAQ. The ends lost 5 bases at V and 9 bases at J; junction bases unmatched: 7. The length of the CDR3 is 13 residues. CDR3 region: CASSPGTGMAQYF. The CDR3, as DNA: TGTGCCAGCAGCCCCGGGACAGGGATGGCCCAGTACTTC.

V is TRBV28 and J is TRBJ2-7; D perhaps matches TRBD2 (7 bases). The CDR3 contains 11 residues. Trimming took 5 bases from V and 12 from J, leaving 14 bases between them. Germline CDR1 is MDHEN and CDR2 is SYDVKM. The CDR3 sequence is CASSDLGGAYF. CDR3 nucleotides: TGTGCCAGCAGTGACTTAGGGGGGGCGTACTTC.

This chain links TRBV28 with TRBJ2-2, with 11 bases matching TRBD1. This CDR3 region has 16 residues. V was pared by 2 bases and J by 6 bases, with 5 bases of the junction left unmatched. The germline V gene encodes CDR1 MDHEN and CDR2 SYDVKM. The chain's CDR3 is CASSLGTGGYAGELFF. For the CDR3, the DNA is TGTGCCAGCAGTTTAGGGACAGGGGGATACGCCGGGGAGCTGTTTTTT.

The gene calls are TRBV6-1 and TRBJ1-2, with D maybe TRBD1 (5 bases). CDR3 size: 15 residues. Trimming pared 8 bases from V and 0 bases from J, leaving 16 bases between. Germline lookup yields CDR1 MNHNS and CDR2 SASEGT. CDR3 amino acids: CASSTDPLANYGYTF. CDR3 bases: TGTGCCAGCTCGACAGACCCACTAGCTAACTATGGCTACACCTTC.